The source of this T cell receptor beta chain is a study of blood T cell repertoires in COVID-19. As for the study in general: The analysed material was cDNA or gDNA that came from T cells, B-cell-depleted T cells, or PBMCs.

In the original processing: From reference gene primer amplification, estimates of nucleated cell counts were derived. Repertoires were generated with immunoSEQ multiplex PCR, while TCRdb's copy carries only in-frame clones and drops some. Clone size and V and J calls were adopted from that table, with D and trimming inferred from the DNA. The sample shows around 91,000 clones, 79% of them seen only once. Trimming took 5 bases from V and 0 from J; bases not matched to a gene: 3. Germline V gene lookup returns CDR1 SEHNR and CDR2 FQNEAQ (reference sequence). The CDR3 length is 15 residues. The chain joins TRBV7-9 to TRBJ2-3, with 9 bases aligning to TRBD2. Sequencing used peripheral blood. The receptor comes from a woman aged 80 or over with active or convalescent COVID-19. The CDR3 reads CASSTTSGSTDTQYF. In DNA form, the CDR3 reads TGTGCCAGCAGCACTACTAGCGGGAGCACAGATACGCAGTATTTT.